The 26 T cell receptor beta chains in this list originate from one sample, sequenced in a study of shared clonotypes between healthy human individuals (dated by TCRdb to the early 2020s). The method was the immunoSEQ multiplex PCR assay. TCRdb mirrors the immuneACCESS table, restricted to in-frame sequences. Some clones are absent from its copies; in checked studies, under half trace to an unresolved V gene, and the reason for the others is unknown. In all, the sample holds a few hundred thousand clones, and approximately 65% of those were seen once. Of the sample, around 10% falls within the top ten clones. What was sequenced was memory CD4+ T cells sorted from blood. The cell subset or site label here, explained by the study, means: CD45RA-negative fraction. The receptors stem from a man younger than 40 in good health.

This chain joins TRBV5-1 and TRBJ2-2; 9 positions match TRBD2. The CDR3 runs to 19 residues. V lost 3 bases, J lost 0 bases, and 12 bases stayed unmatched. CDR1 and CDR2 from the germline V gene are SGHRS and YFSETQ. The CDR3 coding sequence is TGCGCCAGCAGCTCGAAAAGCGTAGCGGGAGCGGCGAACACCGGGGAGCTGTTTTTT. Its protein product is CASSSKSVAGAANTGELFF.

The rearrangement links TRBV28 to TRBJ2-1; D ambiguous. The germline V gene encodes CDR1 MDHEN and CDR2 SYDVKM. Between the trimmed V and J ends, which lost 6 bases and 4 bases, there was a span of 7 bases. This CDR3 comprises 12 residues. CDR3 nucleotides: TGTGCCAGCAGGGGCCAATACAATGAGCAGTTCTTC. Its translation is CASRGQYNEQFF.

The J gene is TRBJ1-2, the V gene TRBV15; no definite D call. There are 14 residues in the CDR3. Germline V gene lookup returns CDR1 LNHNV and CDR2 YYDKDF (reference sequence). Trimming left V 0 bases short and J 6 bases short, with 11 bases between. The DNA for the CDR3 is TGTGCCACCAGCAGAGAGTACTCCCAAGATGGCTACACCTTC. Translating it yields CATSREYSQDGYTF.

V usage is TRBV2 and J usage is TRBJ2-3; no clear D gene. V was shortened by 8 bases and J by 7 bases, with 16 bases between the two germline ends. The CDR3 has 13 amino acids. Germline loops: CDR1 SNHLY, CDR2 FYNNEI. The CDR3 protein is CASGSEAQNTQYF. CDR3 DNA sequence: TGTGCCAGCGGAAGCGAAGCACAAAATACGCAGTATTTT.

This chain connects TRBV11-2 to TRBJ2-2; 7 bases fit TRBD2. Germline CDR1 reads SGHAT; CDR2 reads FQNNGV. This CDR3 contains 16 residues. Unmatched junction bases numbered 9, after V lost 5 bases and J lost 3 bases. CDR3 sequence (DNA): TGTGCCAGCAGCCCACGGCGGGGAGGGTACACCGGGGAGCTGTTTTTT. Protein sequence: CASSPRRGGYTGELFF.

The rearrangement links TRBV28 to TRBJ2-3; tentative D call: TRBD2 (7 bases). The CDR3 length is 15 residues. Trimming took 3 bases from V and 8 from J, leaving 18 bases between them. In germline, CDR1 is MDHEN, CDR2 SYDVKM. DNA for the CDR3: TGTGCCAGCAGTTTTAGGACTAGGGGGATAGGTACGCAGTATTTT. It yields the protein CASSFRTRGIGTQYF.

The chain recombines TRBV28 with TRBJ2-1; weak D call: TRBD1 (6 bases). The germline V and J ends were trimmed by 7 bases and 9 bases, with 16 bases remaining between them. CDR3 length: 13 residues. Per germline, CDR1 MDHEN and CDR2 SYDVKM. The CDR3 protein is CASNFYGGGEQFF. The CDR3 DNA follows: TGTGCCAGCAATTTTTATGGGGGCGGTGAGCAGTTCTTC.

This clone appeared a single time. The conserved phenylalanine or tryptophan normally closing the CDR3 is absent here, so this likely arose from a read error. CDR3 coding DNA: TGTGCCAGCAGCTTAAGGAGACAGTCGAACACTGAAGCTTTCCTT. As protein: CASSLRRQSNTEAFL. The chain employs TRBV5-4 and TRBJ1-1; D possibly corresponds to TRBD1 (5 bases). Trimming took 2 bases from V and 1 from J, leaving 12 bases between them. The CDR3 consists of 15 residues. CDR1 and CDR2 (germline): SGHNT, YYREEE (reference sequence).

The chain links TRBV27 to TRBJ2-1; 8 nucleotides line up with TRBD1. The CDR3 covers 16 residues. From germline, CDR1 is MNHEY and CDR2 SMNVEV (reference sequence). After removal of 8 bases from V and 6 bases from J, the junction contained 15 bases not matched to a gene. CDR3 protein: CASRRTGTLNPNEQFF. The CDR3 DNA is TGTGCCAGCCGACGGACAGGGACTCTCAATCCCAATGAGCAGTTCTTC.

The chain couples TRBV27 to TRBJ2-1, with 11 positions matching TRBD2. Germline V CDR1 and CDR2: MNHEY, SMNVEV (reference sequence). Trimming at V came to 3 bases and at J to 11 bases, leaving 6 bases not matched to a gene. There are 14 residues in the CDR3. The CDR3 nucleotides read TGTGCCAGCAGTTTCGAACTAGCGGGAGTGAAGCAGTTCTTC. This encodes CASSFELAGVKQFF.

The chain uses TRBV11-2 and TRBJ2-1, with 8 bases lining up with TRBD1. This CDR3 contains 13 residues. Looked up from germline, CDR1 is SGHAT and CDR2 is FQNNGV. V shed 1 base, J shed 12 bases, and the junction held 5 bases outside the gene matches. For the CDR3, the DNA is TGTGCCAGCAGCTTAGTTGGAGGGACAGGGCAGTTCTTC. Amino acid sequence: CASSLVGGTGQFF.

The chain is built from TRBV4-2 and TRBJ2-4, with 8 bases identical to TRBD1. CDR3 length equals 16 residues. V shed 3 bases and J 5 bases; nucleotides not matched to a gene: 9. Germline loops: CDR1 LGHNA, CDR2 YNFKEQ. CDR3 sequence: CASSHASQGAENIQYF. In DNA form, the CDR3 reads TGTGCCAGCAGCCACGCTTCTCAGGGGGCGGAAAACATTCAGTACTTC.

The DNA for the CDR3 is TGTGCCAGCAGTCCCGGGACAGCAGCTAACTATGGCTACACCTTC. Translation: CASSPGTAANYGYTF. V usage is TRBV27 and J usage is TRBJ1-2, with 7 bases fitting TRBD1. The V gene end was trimmed by 5 bases and the J gene end by 0 bases; junction bases not matched to a gene: 6. CDR1 MNHEY and CDR2 SMNVEV come from the germline V gene (reference sequence). The CDR3 consists of 15 residues.

This clone was observed many times. Relative to the germline gene, one junction end is altered; a read error may explain this. The gene calls are TRBV5-1 and TRBJ2-5, with 7 bases identical to TRBD2. The CDR3 contains 15 residues. Germline loops: CDR1 SGHRS, CDR2 YFSETQ. The CDR3 reads CASTLGGVAQETQYF. The CDR3 DNA reads TGCGCCAGCACCTTGGGAGGGGTCGCCCAAGAGACCCAGTACTTC. Together with reference TRBV5-1 and TRBJ2-5, the CDR3 gives the full variable domain: KAGVTQTPRYLIKTRGQQVTLSCSPISGHRSVSWYQQTPGQGLQFLFEYFSETQRNKGNFPGRFSGRQFSNSRSEMNVSTLELGDSALYLCASTLGGVAQETQYFGPGTRLLVL.

The V and J genes are TRBV6-6 and TRBJ1-3; D unresolved. Germline V gives CDR1 MNHNY, CDR2 SVGAGI (reference sequence). This CDR3 is built from 14 residues. Trimming pared 4 bases from V and 0 bases from J, leaving 7 bases between. The CDR3 region is CASSSPLSGNTIYF. The CDR3 nucleotides are TGTGCCAGCAGTTCTCCCCTCTCTGGAAACACCATATATTTT.

This clone was seen repeatedly, ten times or more. The chain is built from TRBV27 and TRBJ2-5; TRBD2 agrees at 9 bases. Losses at the gene ends were 8 bases for V and 5 bases for J; bases not matched to a gene: 6. CDR3 length: 13 amino acids. Germline assignment: CDR1 MNHEY and CDR2 SMNVEV (reference sequence). Here the CDR3 DNA reads TGTGCCAGCGATCAGCGGGAGGATGAGACCCAGTACTTC. Its translation: CASDQREDETQYF.

The chain is built from TRBV5-1 and TRBJ2-2; D may be TRBD2 (6 bases). This CDR3 contains 16 residues. V lost 4 bases, J lost 1 base, and 14 bases lay in between. Germline-derived CDR1 and CDR2 are SGHRS and YFSETQ. CDR3 nucleotides: TGCGCCAGCAGCGGGGTCTTAGCGGTGAACACCGGGGAGCTGTTTTTT. Translation: CASSGVLAVNTGELFF.

This rearrangement joins TRBV6-6 to TRBJ2-7; D is ambiguous. CDR3 size: 11 residues. V was trimmed by 3 bases and J by 5 bases, leaving 5 bases between them. CDR1 is MNHNY, CDR2 SVGAGI, per germline (reference sequence). The DNA for the CDR3 is TGTGCCAGCAGTTATCTCGACGAGCAGTACTTC. Protein product: CASSYLDEQYF.

CDR3 residues: CAWSVGLTSGSYNEQFF. The DNA for the CDR3 is TGTGCCTGGAGTGTGGGCTTGACTAGCGGCTCCTACAATGAGCAGTTCTTC. The J gene is TRBJ2-1, the V gene TRBV30; 9 nucleotides agree with TRBD2. The CDR3 is 17 amino acids. V trimming: 0 bases; J trimming: 0 bases; junction bases outside the gene matches: 6. Looked up from germline, CDR1 is GTSNPN and CDR2 is SVGIG (reference sequence).

The chain employs TRBV11-2 and TRBJ2-7; the D gene is possibly TRBD2 (5 bases). The germline V and J ends were trimmed by 4 bases and 6 bases, with 19 bases remaining between them. The length of the CDR3 is 15 residues. Germline lookup yields CDR1 SGHAT and CDR2 FQNNGV. As DNA, the CDR3 is TGTGCCAGCAGCTCCCTAACAAGACTATCCCCCGAGCAGTACTTC. It yields the protein CASSSLTRLSPEQYF.

This clone was observed a few times. This chain joins TRBV5-6 and TRBJ2-5, with TRBD2 as a possible D gene (6 bases). The CDR3 contains 15 residues. Trimming shortened V by 0 bases and J by 1 base, and 10 bases separated the two germline ends. Germline CDR1 and CDR2: SGHDT and YYEEEE. CDR3 residues: CASSLGFSGQETQYF. Here the CDR3 DNA reads TGTGCCAGCAGCTTGGGATTTAGCGGCCAAGAGACCCAGTACTTC.

This clone showed up just once. The same CDR3 arises from other DNA sequences in this sample as well. V and J are TRBV7-2 and TRBJ2-5; TRBD1 might be the D (6 bases). Germline CDR1 is SGHTA and CDR2 is FQGNSA. The CDR3 sequence is 13 residues long. Between the trimmed V and J ends, which lost 3 bases and 5 bases, there was a span of 10 bases. CDR3 nucleotide sequence: TGTGCCAGCAGCTTTTCAGGGGTCGAGACCCAGTACTTC. Protein: CASSFSGVETQYF.

The V call is TRBV7-2, the J call TRBJ2-7; D gene ambiguous. The CDR3 covers 13 residues. V lost 1 base and J lost 6, with 10 bases in between. Germline CDR1 SGHTA, CDR2 FQGNSA. DNA of the CDR3: TGTGCCAGCAGCTTAGATCGGGCCTCCGAGCAGTACTTC. Protein product: CASSLDRASEQYF. The full variable domain, its missing parts supplied by reference TRBV7-2 and TRBJ2-7, is GAGVSQSPSNKVTEKGKDVELRCDPISGHTALYWYRQSLGQGLEFLIYFQGNSAPDKSGLPSDRFSAERTGGSVSTLTIQRTQQEDSAVYLCASSLDRASEQYFGPGTRLTVT.

The chain uses TRBV5-1 and TRBJ2-1; the match to TRBD1 covers 10 bases. Trimming removed 4 bases from V and 5 bases from J; junction bases left unmatched: 6. The CDR3 loop spans 15 amino acids. In germline, CDR1 is SGHRS, CDR2 YFSETQ. The CDR3, as DNA: TGCGCCAGCAGCCCAGGGACAGGGGACAACAATGAGCAGTTCTTC. Translating gives CASSPGTGDNNEQFF.

The chain is built from TRBV28 and TRBJ1-5; D gene unclear. The CDR3 consists of 16 residues. Germline values: CDR1 MDHEN, CDR2 SYDVKM. V dropped 7 bases and J dropped 0 bases, with 16 bases sitting between them. The CDR3 nucleotides are TGTGCCAGCAAGACGAATTCCGGGAGTAGCAATCAGCCCCAGCATTTT. This codes for CASKTNSGSSNQPQHF.

This clone turned up a few times. V gene TRBV11-2 combines with J gene TRBJ1-1; 9 positions agree with TRBD1. This CDR3 is 15 amino acids long. In germline, CDR1 is SGHAT, CDR2 FQNNGV. V lost 5 bases to trimming and J lost 10 bases; unmatched junction nucleotides: 14. The CDR3: CASSNTGGGPGRAFF. DNA of the CDR3: TGTGCCAGCAGCAACACAGGGGGCGGCCCGGGTCGAGCTTTCTTT.